This T cell receptor (beta chain) was documented in a study of blood T cell repertoires in COVID-19. Looking at the study overall: Spain, Italy and the United States supplied samples that represented acute and convalescent COVID-19. From T cells, B-cell-depleted T cells, or PBMCs came the material, which was cDNA or gDNA.

Trimming removed 0 bases from V and 1 base from J; junction bases left unmatched: 4. Germline-derived CDR1 and CDR2 are SGHTS and YDEGEE. The CDR3 has 17 amino acids. Original data processing: Researchers report that nucleated cell counts were estimated from reference gene primer amplification. Libraries were prepared by immunoSEQ multiplex PCR; TCRdb keeps only in-frame clonotypes and omits some of them. The V and J calls and the clone size are those of that table, but D and trimming were determined from the DNA. The table includes nearly 40,000 clones, more than 85% detected once. In its sample, this clone was seen once.

This TCR was sampled from a man over 45 in a cohort sampled during active COVID-19. The sequenced sample consisted of peripheral blood. The J gene is TRBJ1-4, the V gene TRBV5-8; 9 bases match TRBD1. The CDR3 coding sequence is TGTGCCAGCAGCTTGGAGACAGGGGGTGTAACTAATGAAAAACTGTTTTTT. Translated, it gives CASSLETGGVTNEKLFF. Complete variable domain (other parts from reference TRBV5-8 and TRBJ1-4): EAGVTQSPTHLIKTRGQQATLRCSPISGHTSVYWYQQALGLGLQFLLWYDEGEERNRGNFPPRFSGRQFPNYSSELNVNALELEDSALYLCASSLETGGVTNEKLFFGSGTQLSVL.